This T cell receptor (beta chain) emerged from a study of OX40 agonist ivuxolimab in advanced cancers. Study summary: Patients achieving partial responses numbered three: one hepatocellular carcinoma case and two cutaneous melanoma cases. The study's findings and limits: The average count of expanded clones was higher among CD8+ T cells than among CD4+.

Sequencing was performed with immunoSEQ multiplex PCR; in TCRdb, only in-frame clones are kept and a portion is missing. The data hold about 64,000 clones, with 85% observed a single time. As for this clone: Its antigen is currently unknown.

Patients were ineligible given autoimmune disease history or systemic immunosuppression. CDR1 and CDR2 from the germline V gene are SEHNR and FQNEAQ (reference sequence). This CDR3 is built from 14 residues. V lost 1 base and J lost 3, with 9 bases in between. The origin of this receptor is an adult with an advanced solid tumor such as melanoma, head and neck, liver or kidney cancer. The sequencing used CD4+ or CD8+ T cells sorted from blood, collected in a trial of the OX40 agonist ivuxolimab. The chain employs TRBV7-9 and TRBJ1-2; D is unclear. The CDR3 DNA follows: TGTGCCAGCAGCTTAGGGTCGGTGGACTATGGCTACACCTTC. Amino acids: CASSLGSVDYGYTF.